This note documents a single T cell receptor (beta chain) sequence. Its antigen is currently unknown. Libraries of TRB cDNA were made by 5' RACE and carried UMIs. TCRdb re-called the 5' RACE reads; one entry per CDR3 protein, DNA not given. The table for this sample gives about 110,000 distinct CDR3 sequences. The data were taken from a study of CXCR3-negative and CXCR3-positive naive CD8 T cells. This CDR3 contains 14 residues. The germline CDR1 and CDR2 sequences are PRHDT and FYEKMQ (reference sequence). Findings of the study overall: Fresh PBMCs were used in most assays, and CXCR3 expression partially decreased after cryopreservation. Naive cells that were CXCR3-positive had more hydrophobic TRB CDR3s (compared with CXCR3-negative naive cells). Both naive subsets showed comparably high diversity, and memory CD8+ cells showed much lower diversity.

Sorting was done in triplicate for each CD8+ T cell subset (about 300,000 cells each). Naivety in CD8+ T cells corresponded to a CD45RO-CCR7+CD27+CD95- phenotype. This sequence was found in a human donor in good health. Some clones in this sample may be carry-over from other donors' samples. This chain joins TRBV13 and TRBJ1-2. Sequences were obtained from naive CXCR3+ CD8+ T cells from blood. Subset of the sample: CD45RO-CCR7+CD27+CD95- naive CD8+ T cells expressing CXCR3 (TNR3+). The chain's CDR3 is CASSLGRGLGGYTF.